What follows are 20 T cell receptor beta chains derived from one specimen sequenced in a study of control samples from healthy donors and cancer patients. Data came from immunoSEQ multiplex PCR; TCRdb stores just in-frame clones and leaves some out. The table shows 110,000 to 150,000 clones, with roughly nine tenths occurring only once. Sequenced material: blood. The receptors were sampled from a woman between 25 and 40 years old in good health.

V gene TRBV2 combines with J gene TRBJ1-5; TRBD1 might be the D (6 bases). With 7 bases removed from V and 7 bases from J, the gap between germline ends came to 26 bases. The V gene's germline CDR1 is SNHLY and CDR2 FYNNEI. This CDR3 is 17 amino acids long. The CDR3 spells CASTLSTAHRAIQPQHF. In DNA, the CDR3 is TGTGCCAGCACTCTTTCGACGGCCCACAGGGCTATCCAGCCCCAGCATTTT.

This clone has more than one count but fewer than ten. The gene calls are TRBV27 and TRBJ2-5; 15 positions match TRBD2. Looked up from germline, CDR1 is MNHEY and CDR2 is SMNVEV (reference sequence). Unmatched junction bases numbered 12, after V lost 5 bases and J lost 2 bases. There are 19 residues in the CDR3. The CDR3 here is CASSPQGLAGGGRQETQYF. The CDR3 DNA is TGTGCCAGCAGTCCTCAGGGACTAGCGGGAGGAGGTAGGCAAGAGACCCAGTACTTC.

CDR3 in DNA: TGTGCCACCAGTGATGAACAGGGGACCCGCGGCTACACCTTC. Its translation: CATSDEQGTRGYTF. The rearrangement links TRBV24-1 to TRBJ1-2, with 7 nucleotides matching TRBD1. In germline, CDR1 is KGHDR, CDR2 SFDVKD. V shed 3 bases, J shed 8 bases, and the junction held 8 bases outside the gene matches. The CDR3 sequence is 14 residues long.

The V gene is TRBV5-1, the J gene TRBJ1-1; tentative D call: TRBD1 (5 bases). The CDR3 runs to 15 residues. Trimming left V 0 bases short and J 1 base short, with 10 bases between. Germline CDR1 reads SGHRS; CDR2 reads YFSETQ. The DNA for the CDR3 is TGCGCCAGCAGCTTGGCTGGGGGGGGGAACACTGAAGCTTTCTTT. It codes for CASSLAGGGNTEAFF.

The chain joins TRBV28 to TRBJ1-2; 10 bases fit TRBD1. There are 15 residues in the CDR3. Germline V CDR1 and CDR2: MDHEN, SYDVKM. V lost 6 bases, J lost 2 bases, and 6 bases stayed unmatched. CDR3 coding DNA: TGTGCCAGCAGCCTTCCGGGACAGGGGAACTATGGCTACACCTTC. Translation: CASSLPGQGNYGYTF.

The chain carries TRBV27 and TRBJ2-7; tentative D call: TRBD1 (6 bases). Trimming cost V 6 bases and J 2 bases, with 11 bases left between them. Per the germline V gene, CDR1 is MNHEY and CDR2 is SMNVEV (reference sequence). This CDR3 spans 13 amino acids. The chain's CDR3 is CASRDAGAYEQYF. For the CDR3, the DNA is TGTGCCAGCAGGGACGCAGGGGCCTACGAGCAGTACTTC.

The rearrangement uses TRBV19 and TRBJ1-4, with D hard to call. CDR1 is LNHDA, CDR2 SQIVND, per germline (reference sequence). V lost 3 bases and J lost 0, with 8 bases in between. This CDR3 has 15 residues. This CDR3 reads CASSISVATNEKLFF. The CDR3, as DNA: TGTGCCAGTAGTATCTCGGTTGCAACTAATGAAAAACTGTTTTTT.

Comment on this clone: A junction boundary mismatches the germline segment, possibly from a read error. V is TRBV7-7 and J is TRBJ2-5, with D possibly matching TRBD1 (6 bases). The CDR3 runs 13 residues. Germline CDR1 and CDR2: SSHAT and FNYEAQ (reference sequence). DNA for the CDR3: TGTGCTAGCAGCCTGGACAGTCTAGAGACCCAGTACTTC. This translates into CASSLDSLETQYF. Based on the CDR3 plus reference TRBV7-7 and TRBJ2-5, the full variable domain is GAGVSQSPRYKVTKRGQDVTLRCDPISSHATLYWYQQALGQGPEFLTYFNYEAQPDKSGLPSDRFSAERPEGSISTLTIQRTEQRDSAMYRCASSLDSLETQYFGPGTRLLVL.

The chain carries TRBV11-2 and TRBJ1-1; 10 nucleotides line up with TRBD1. The CDR3 is made up of 15 amino acids. Germline lookup yields CDR1 SGHAT and CDR2 FQNNGV. With V trimmed by 5 bases and J by 3 bases, 6 bases remained unmatched. CDR3: CASSRTGGTDTEAFF. The CDR3 bases are TGTGCCAGCAGCCGGACAGGGGGGACGGACACTGAAGCTTTCTTT. Combining the CDR3 with reference TRBV11-2 and TRBJ1-1 gives the whole variable domain EAGVAQSPRYKIIEKRQSVAFWCNPISGHATLYWYQQILGQGPKLLIQFQNNGVVDDSQLPKDRFSAERLKGVDSTLKIQPAKLEDSAVYLCASSRTGGTDTEAFFGQGTRLTVV.

The CDR3 protein is CASSEGTPPYGYTF. The CDR3 nucleotides are TGTGCCAGCAGTGAAGGAACACCGCCTTATGGCTACACCTTC. V gene TRBV6-1 combines with J gene TRBJ1-2; D uncertain. The germline V gene has CDR1 MNHNS and CDR2 SASEGT. This CDR3 is 14 amino acids long. V dropped 1 base and J dropped 5 bases, with 11 bases sitting between them.

The chain combines TRBV4-2 with TRBJ2-1, with TRBD2 identical over 12 bases. The germline V gene has CDR1 LGHNA and CDR2 YNFKEQ. The V gene end was trimmed by 0 bases and the J gene end by 8 bases; junction bases not matched to a gene: 11. The CDR3 runs to 18 residues. CDR3 sequence reads: CASSQDPTSGSLVDEQFF. In DNA, the CDR3 is TGTGCCAGCAGCCAAGACCCGACTAGCGGGAGCTTGGTAGATGAGCAGTTCTTC.

The J gene is TRBJ1-3, the V gene TRBV27; D is uncertain. V dropped 5 bases and J dropped 2 bases, with 10 bases sitting between them. The germline gives CDR1 MNHEY, CDR2 SMNVEV (reference sequence). CDR3 length: 14 residues. The DNA for the CDR3 is TGTGCCAGCAGTCAAAGTCCCCCTGGAAACACCATATATTTT. The encoded protein is CASSQSPPGNTIYF.

In its sample, this clone was seen a few times. J is TRBJ1-4 and V is TRBV7-2; D call uncertain. This CDR3 contains 15 residues. The germline CDR1 and CDR2 sequences are SGHTA and FQGNSA. V lost 1 base to trimming and J lost 8 bases, with 14 bases between them. CDR3 in DNA: TGTGCCAGCAGCTTAGTGGCCCGTAAAGTGGAAAAACTGTTTTTT. It encodes CASSLVARKVEKLFF. The full variable domain, completed using reference TRBV7-2 and TRBJ1-4, is GAGVSQSPSNKVTEKGKDVELRCDPISGHTALYWYRQSLGQGLEFLIYFQGNSAPDKSGLPSDRFSAERTGGSVSTLTIQRTQQEDSAVYLCASSLVARKVEKLFFGSGTQLSVL.

The chain carries TRBV29-1 and TRBJ1-2; no firm D call. The V end lost 8 bases, the J end lost 5 bases, and 15 bases lay between the germline ends. Germline V gives CDR1 SQVTM, CDR2 ANQGSEA. The CDR3 is 12 residues long. CDR3 DNA: TGCAGCTCAACACTGGAAACTTATGGCTACACCTTC. It encodes CSSTLETYGYTF.

CDR3 residues: CASSPGASGKYNEQFF. CDR3 coding DNA: TGTGCCAGCAGCCCCGGGGCTAGCGGGAAATACAATGAGCAGTTCTTC. The V call is TRBV9, the J call TRBJ2-1; TRBD2 aligns across 9 bases. V dropped 4 bases and J dropped 4; count of bases not matched to a gene: 9. CDR3 length: 16 amino acids. Germline CDR1 SGDLS, CDR2 YYNGEE.

This chain uses TRBV18 with TRBJ1-1, with TRBD1 as a possible D gene (6 bases). The V end lost 2 bases, the J end lost 3 bases, and 13 bases lay between the germline ends. From germline, CDR1 is KGHSH and CDR2 LQKENI. The CDR3 has 15 residues. CDR3 sequence (DNA): TGTGCCAGCTCACCATTTACGCGACAGGACACTGAAGCTTTCTTT. Residues: CASSPFTRQDTEAFF.

This clone appeared a few times. The gene calls are TRBV5-1 and TRBJ2-5, with D perhaps TRBD1 (6 bases). Germline V gene sequence: CDR1 SGHRS, CDR2 YFSETQ. Trimming pared 3 bases from V and 2 bases from J, leaving 11 bases between. The CDR3 consists of 14 residues. CDR3 loop: CASSSRDIQETQYF. The CDR3 nucleotides read TGCGCCAGCAGCTCCCGGGACATACAAGAGACCCAGTACTTC.

This clone has just a few counts. This chain joins TRBV5-1 and TRBJ2-7, with D tentatively TRBD2 (5 bases). Germline assignment: CDR1 SGHRS and CDR2 YFSETQ. Trimming removed 0 bases from V and 3 bases from J, with 19 bases in between. This CDR3 spans 17 amino acids. For the CDR3, the DNA is TGCGCCAGCAGCTTGGTTGGTGAGTTGGCTAGCAGCTACGAGCAGTACTTC. It specifies CASSLVGELASSYEQYF.

This chain uses TRBV30 with TRBJ2-5; D gene uncertain. CDR1 is GTSNPN and CDR2 is SVGIG in the germline V gene (reference sequence). The V gene lost 4 bases and the J gene lost 5 bases, with 8 bases spanning the gap. The CDR3 length is 11 residues. The CDR3 nucleotides read TGTGCCTGGATAGAGGAGGAGACCCAGTACTTC. It yields the protein CAWIEEETQYF.

The chain carries TRBV2 and TRBJ2-7, with a tentative D call TRBD1 (6 bases). Trimming pared 4 bases from V and 0 bases from J, leaving 10 bases between. The CDR3 totals 14 residues. Looked up from germline, CDR1 is SNHLY and CDR2 is FYNNEI. The CDR3 coding sequence is TGTGCCAGCAGTGCCTACAGGGACTCCTACGAGCAGTACTTC. Translating it yields CASSAYRDSYEQYF.